This is a list of T cell receptor beta chains from one sample in a study of OX40 agonist ivuxolimab in advanced cancers. TCRdb's table, derived via immunoSEQ multiplex PCR, lists solely in-frame clones and lacks some. The table has tens of thousands of clones, around 84% seen once. The material sequenced was CD4+ or CD8+ T cells sorted from blood, taken in a trial of the OX40 agonist ivuxolimab. The receptors stem from an adult with an advanced solid tumor such as melanoma, head and neck, liver or kidney cancer. Each CDR3 is given with its conserved first and last residue. Each record gives: clone size, J gene, V gene, D gene, CDR3 DNA, CDR3 protein. D genes are given only for firm matches. Some rows have no size entry. The others give once, few or many, or a class for an expanded clone.

>-|TRBJ2-1|TRBV5-5|-
TGTGCCAGCAGCTTGGACCTGACGACCTACAATGAGCAGTTCTTC
CASSLDLTTYNEQFF
>-|TRBJ1-2|TRBV4-1|TRBD1
TGCGCCAGCAGCCAAGATCGGGGACAGTTGGGCTACACCTTC
CASSQDRGQLGYTF
>few|TRBJ2-3|TRBV6-1|-
TGTGCCAGCAAACTACAGGAGAGCACAGATACGCAGTATTTT
CASKLQESTDTQYF
>-|TRBJ2-6|TRBV4-2|-
TGTGCCAGCAGCCAAGATTTGGGAGTTATATCTGGGGCCAACGTCCTGACTTTC
CASSQDLGVISGANVLTF
>-|TRBJ2-7|TRBV2|-
TGTGCCAGCAGGCGGGATGCGCTAGGGGAGCAGTACTTC
CASRRDALGEQYF
>-|TRBJ1-1|TRBV5-4|-
TGTGCCAGCAGCGAAACACAGGGAAGTCACGCTGAAGCTTTCTTT
CASSETQGSHAEAFF
>-|TRBJ2-4|TRBV19|-
TGTGCCAGTAGACCAACAGGTTTAGCCAAAAACATTCAGTACTTC
CASRPTGLAKNIQYF
>-|TRBJ2-2|TRBV19|-
TGTGCCGGAGGGAACCCCTTTAACACCGGGGAGCTGTTTTTT
CAGGNPFNTGELFF
>-|TRBJ2-7|TRBV30|-
TGTGCCTGGAGTTTCGGCTACGAGCAGTACTTC
CAWSFGYEQYF
>-|TRBJ2-5|TRBV5-6|-
TGTGCCAGCAGCTTCTTCAGGGGGGTTTGGGCACAAGAGACCCAGTACTTC
CASSFFRGVWAQETQYF
>-|TRBJ2-7|TRBV6-5|TRBD1
TGTGCCAGCAGGACCGGACAGGGAGCTTACTACGAGCAGTACTTC
CASRTGQGAYYEQYF
>-|TRBJ2-1|TRBV5-1|-
TGCGCCAGCAGCTTGGACATACACAATGAGCAGTTCTTC
CASSLDIHNEQFF
>-|TRBJ2-1|TRBV6-1|-
TGTGCCAGCACCCCGGCCCGGGCCGGGAATGAGCAGTTCTTC
CASTPARAGNEQFF
>-|TRBJ2-7|TRBV19|-
TGTGCCAGTAGTTCCTCGGGTGGGCTTGCCGAGCAGTACTTC
CASSSSGGLAEQYF
>-|TRBJ2-3|TRBV6-5|TRBD1
TGTGCCAGCAGTTACCGGGACAGGGCTAGCACAGATACGCAGTATTTT
CASSYRDRASTDTQYF
>-|TRBJ1-1|TRBV10-3|-
TGTGCCATCAGTCACCTAGGAGATGAAGCTTTCTTT
CAISHLGDEAFF
>-|TRBJ2-1|TRBV9|TRBD2
TGTGCCAGCAGCGCCCGACTAGCGGGTGGAGGTGACAATGAGCAGTTCTTC
CASSARLAGGGDNEQFF
>-|TRBJ1-2|TRBV2|-
TGTGCCAGCAGTGAATCTGGGTTGGGGGACTATGGCTACACCTTC
CASSESGLGDYGYTF
>-|TRBJ2-5|TRBV14|TRBD1
TGTGCCAGCAGCCACCCCGGACAGGGGCAACAAGAGACCCAGTACTTC
CASSHPGQGQQETQYF
>once|TRBJ2-5|TRBV5-6|-
TGTGCCAGCAGCTTGGGACTGGCGACAACAAGGAGCCAAGAGACCCAGTACTTC
CASSLGLATTRSQETQYF
>-|TRBJ2-7|TRBV6-1|-
TGTGCCAGCAGTGAAGTCATCTACGAGCAGTACTTC
CASSEVIYEQYF
>once|TRBJ2-7|TRBV7-9|-
TGTGCCAGCAGCGGAGTCCACGAGCAGTACTTC
CASSGVHEQYF
>-|TRBJ2-2|TRBV18|TRBD2
TGTGCCAGCTCACCGCCGGGACTAGCGGGGGGCACCGGGGAGCTGTTTTTT
CASSPPGLAGGTGELFF
>-|TRBJ1-1|TRBV27|-
TGTGCCAGCAGTCCCGTAGGGGTCCTGGGGGGCACTGAAGCTTTCTTT
CASSPVGVLGGTEAFF
>-|TRBJ1-1|TRBV30|-
TGTGCCTGGACCAAGGGAGGTACAGCGTTCATGAACACTGAAGCTTTCTTT
CAWTKGGTAFMNTEAFF
>-|TRBJ2-2|TRBV7-9|-
TGTGCCAGCAGCTCTATGATTAACACCGGGGAGCTGTTTTTT
CASSSMINTGELFF
>-|TRBJ2-6|TRBV7-9|-
TGTGCCAGCAGCTTCCTCTCTGGGGCCAACGTCCTGACTTTC
CASSFLSGANVLTF
>-|TRBJ1-5|TRBV19|TRBD1
TGTGCCAGTAGTTCTAAGACAGGGACGGTCAATCAGCCCCAGCATTTT
CASSSKTGTVNQPQHF
>-|TRBJ2-3|TRBV4-2|-
TGTGCCAGCAGCCAAGAAGGGACAGATACGCAGTATTTT
CASSQEGTDTQYF
>-|TRBJ1-1|TRBV6-6|-
TGTGCCAGCAGTCGGGACGGGTCTGAAGCTTTCTTT
CASSRDGSEAFF
>-|TRBJ1-5|TRBV30|-
TGTGCCTGGAGTGTAGTAGGGCGAAACAATCAGCCCCAGCATTTT
CAWSVVGRNNQPQHF
>-|TRBJ1-1|TRBV27|-
TGTGCCAGCAGTTTCGGACGGGTGAACACTGAAGCTTTCTTT
CASSFGRVNTEAFF
>-|TRBJ2-3|TRBV18|-
TGTGCCAGCTCCCGACAGGAATTAGATACGCAGTATTTT
CASSRQELDTQYF
>-|TRBJ1-1|TRBV7-9|-
TGTGCCAGCAGCTTAGATTATAGGACAGACACTGAAGCTTTCTTT
CASSLDYRTDTEAFF
>-|TRBJ2-1|TRBV7-2|TRBD2
TGTGCCAGCAGCTTAGTTGGAAGCGGGGGTACCTACAATGAGCAGTTCTTC
CASSLVGSGGTYNEQFF
>few|TRBJ2-3|TRBV9|-
TGTGCCAGCAGCGTAGGGCAAGTAGATACGCAGTATTTT
CASSVGQVDTQYF
>-|TRBJ2-6|TRBV29-1|TRBD1
TGCAGCGTTGCGGACAGGGGGTCCGGGGCCAACGTCCTGACTTTC
CSVADRGSGANVLTF
>-|TRBJ2-7|TRBV5-1|-
TGCGCCAGCAGCGGAAGACTGGAGCCCTACGAGCAGTACTTC
CASSGRLEPYEQYF
>-|TRBJ2-1|TRBV6-6|TRBD2
TGTGCCAGCATCGCGGGGGGCCTTTCCTACAATGAGCAGTTCTTC
CASIAGGLSYNEQFF
>-|TRBJ1-5|TRBV30|-
TGTGCCTGGTCCCCCCGGGGTAATCAGCCCCAGCATTTT
CAWSPRGNQPQHF
>few|TRBJ1-6|TRBV4-1|TRBD1
TGCGCCAGCAGCCAAGGGGCCCGGACAGGGGGCAATTCACCCCTCCACTTT
CASSQGARTGGNSPLHF
>-|TRBJ2-1|TRBV5-4|TRBD2
TGTGCCAGCAGCCCGGGGGGACTAAACAATGAGCAGTTCTTC
CASSPGGLNNEQFF
>-|TRBJ1-4|TRBV6-6|-
TGTGCCAGCAGTTACGGAGCCCTGTTTCATGAAAAACTGTTTTTT
CASSYGALFHEKLFF
>-|TRBJ2-1|TRBV11-3|TRBD2
TGTGCCAGCAGCTTAGAGGGCGGGAGGGTGAATGAGCAGTTCTTC
CASSLEGGRVNEQFF
>-|TRBJ1-4|TRBV11-3|-
TGTGCCAGCAGCTTAAGGGCCACCGCAACTAATGAAAAACTGTTTTTT
CASSLRATATNEKLFF
>-|TRBJ2-7|TRBV7-8|TRBD2
TGTGCCAGCAGCTCGCAATCCGGACTAGCGGGAGCCTACGAGCAGTACTTC
CASSSQSGLAGAYEQYF
>once|TRBJ2-5|TRBV13|TRBD1
TGTGCCAGCAGCTCTCGACAGGGGGGGACCCAGTACTTC
CASSSRQGGTQYF
>few|TRBJ2-7|TRBV18|TRBD1
TGTGCCAGCTCACCTGCAGGGGGCTACGAGCAGTACTTC
CASSPAGGYEQYF
>-|TRBJ2-2|TRBV5-1|TRBD1
TGCGCCAGCAGCTTGGGATCAGACAGGGGAAGCGGGGAGCTGTTTTTT
CASSLGSDRGSGELFF
>-|TRBJ1-2|TRBV6-1|-
TGTGCCAGCAGTGGGACTGGGCAGCTCTATGGCTACACCTTC
CASSGTGQLYGYTF
>-|TRBJ2-1|TRBV4-3|TRBD2
TGCGCCAGCAGCCAAGAGCCGAGCCGGGGGGGCTCCTACAATGAGCAGTTCTTC
CASSQEPSRGGSYNEQFF
>-|TRBJ2-2|TRBV11-3|-
TGTGCCAGCGAAGCAGGGTTGAACACCGGGGAGCTGTTTTTT
CASEAGLNTGELFF
>-|TRBJ2-7|TRBV11-2|-
TGTGCCAGCAGCTTAGATCGGCCCGGTCCGGGGTCCGCCTACGAGCAGTACTTC
CASSLDRPGPGSAYEQYF
>-|TRBJ1-1|TRBV7-2|TRBD1
TGTGCCAGCAGCTTCGGACAGGGGGCAGGGAACACTGAAGCTTTCTTT
CASSFGQGAGNTEAFF
>-|TRBJ1-1|TRBV2|-
TGTGCCAGCAGCCACGACGGCTTGAACACTGAAGCTTTCTTT
CASSHDGLNTEAFF
>once|TRBJ1-5|TRBV4-1|-
TGCGCCAGCCCATCGGGAGGTGGCAATCAGCCCCAGCATTTT
CASPSGGGNQPQHF
>-|TRBJ2-1|TRBV11-3|-
TGTGCCAGCAGCCGTGGGGAGACTAGAGCCTACAATGAGCAGTTCTTC
CASSRGETRAYNEQFF
>-|TRBJ2-7|TRBV21-1|-
TGTGCCAGCAGCAAAGATATGGACTTC
CASSKDMDF
>-|TRBJ2-7|TRBV7-2|TRBD2
TGTGCCAGCAGCTGGGGACTAGCGGGAGGAGTACGGGAGCAGTACTTC
CASSWGLAGGVREQYF
>once|TRBJ2-5|TRBV10-1|-
TGCGCCAGCAGTACTACTGGGTGGGAGACCCAGTACTTC
CASSTTGWETQYF